This T cell receptor beta chain was sequenced in a study of shared clonotypes between healthy human individuals. General study points: Sharing across several donors was seen in 4% to 6.5% of naive CD4 clonotypes. Rarefaction exposed incomplete sorted-subset sequencing despite large depth.

This clone appeared once. Its specificity is not known. Within the sample, other DNA sequences also encode this same CDR3. Negatively enriched CD4+ T cells were divided by CD45RA into naive and memory. In the authors' workflow: In the immunoSEQ data, sequences were junction-only and lacked quality scores, so filtering differed. This table comes from immunoSEQ multiplex PCR, and its TCRdb copy is limited to in-frame clones, with some not included. The V and J calls and clone size are taken from that table; D and trimming were inferred from the DNA. Among more than 2 million clones, roughly 95% were seen once, and the ten largest hold 0.1% to 0.15%. V dropped 0 bases and J dropped 5 bases, with 7 bases sitting between them. The length of the CDR3 is 14 residues. Germline-derived CDR1 and CDR2 are SGHAT and FQNNGV.

This TCR came from a man younger than 35 in good health. The chain couples TRBV11-2 to TRBJ2-2; D unclear. Sequences were obtained from naive CD4+ T cells sorted from blood. The subset was: CD45RA+ positively selected. For the CDR3, the DNA is TGTGCCAGCAGCTTAGATCGCGGAACCGGGGAGCTGTTTTTT. Amino acid sequence: CASSLDRGTGELFF.